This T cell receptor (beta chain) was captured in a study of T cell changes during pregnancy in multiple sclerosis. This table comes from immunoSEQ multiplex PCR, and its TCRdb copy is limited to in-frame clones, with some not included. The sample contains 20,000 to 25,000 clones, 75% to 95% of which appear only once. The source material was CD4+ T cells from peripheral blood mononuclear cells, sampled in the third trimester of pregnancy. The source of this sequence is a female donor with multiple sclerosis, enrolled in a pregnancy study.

In DNA, the CDR3 is TGTGCCAGCTCCGAGGACTTGAACACTGAAGCTTTCTTT. It specifies CASSEDLNTEAFF. The chain uses TRBV18 and TRBJ1-1; D call uncertain. This CDR3 spans 13 amino acids. Germline lookup yields CDR1 KGHSH and CDR2 LQKENI. The V gene lost 6 bases and the J gene lost 0 bases, with 8 bases spanning the gap.